This T cell receptor beta chain was observed in a study of cytomegalovirus exposure and HLA in healthy donors. Findings and limits, study-wide: Later analysis reportedly placed an Asian-associated ancestry cluster below the approximately 650-donor mean in N-insertions.

Points on this clone: Its specificity is not known.

Primers for the PCR totalled 60 Vbeta and 13 Jbeta. The protocol was immunoSEQ multiplex PCR, while the TCRdb copy is restricted to in-frame clones and leaves out a portion. This sample has about 98,000 clones, with 70% found just once. The CDR3 length is 14 residues. The V gene lost 2 bases and the J gene lost 1 base, with 7 bases spanning the gap. CDR1 and CDR2 from the germline V gene are MNHEY and SVGAGI. V and J are TRBV6-5 and TRBJ2-3; unclear D gene. The source is a man aged 50 to 59 in good health and CMV-seronegative. Sequencing was done on a sample of PBMCs. The chain's CDR3 is CASSYPEGTDTQYF. The CDR3, as DNA: TGTGCCAGCAGTTACCCCGAGGGCACAGATACGCAGTATTTT.